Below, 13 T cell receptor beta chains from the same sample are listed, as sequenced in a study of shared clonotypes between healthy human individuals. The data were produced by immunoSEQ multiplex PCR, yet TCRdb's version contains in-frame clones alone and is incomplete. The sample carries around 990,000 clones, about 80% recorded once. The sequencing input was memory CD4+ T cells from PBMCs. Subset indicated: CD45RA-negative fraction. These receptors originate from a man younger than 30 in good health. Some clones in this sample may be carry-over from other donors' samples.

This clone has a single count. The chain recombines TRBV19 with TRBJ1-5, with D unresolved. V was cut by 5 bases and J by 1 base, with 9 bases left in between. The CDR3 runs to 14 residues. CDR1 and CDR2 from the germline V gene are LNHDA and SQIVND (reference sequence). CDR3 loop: CASSGGTSNQPQHF. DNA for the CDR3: TGTGCCAGTAGTGGAGGTACGAGCAATCAGCCCCAGCATTTT.

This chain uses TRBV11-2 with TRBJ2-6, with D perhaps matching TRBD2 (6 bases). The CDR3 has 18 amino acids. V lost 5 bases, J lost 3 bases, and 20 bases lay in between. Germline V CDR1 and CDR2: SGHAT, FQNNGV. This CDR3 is CASSQPGGPVLGANVLTF. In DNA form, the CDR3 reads TGTGCCAGCAGCCAGCCCGGGGGTCCGGTCCTTGGGGCCAACGTCCTGACTTTC.

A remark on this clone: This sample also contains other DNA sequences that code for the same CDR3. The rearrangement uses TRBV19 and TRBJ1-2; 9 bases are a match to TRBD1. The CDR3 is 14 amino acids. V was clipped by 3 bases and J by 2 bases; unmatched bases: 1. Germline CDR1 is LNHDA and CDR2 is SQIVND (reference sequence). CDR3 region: CASSIGTGNYGYTF. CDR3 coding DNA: TGTGCCAGTAGTATCGGGACAGGGAACTATGGCTACACCTTC.

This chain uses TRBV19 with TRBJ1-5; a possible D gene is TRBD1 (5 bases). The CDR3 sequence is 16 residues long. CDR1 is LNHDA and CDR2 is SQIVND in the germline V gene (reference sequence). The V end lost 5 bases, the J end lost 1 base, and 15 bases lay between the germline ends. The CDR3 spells CASSFRGGRSNQPQHF. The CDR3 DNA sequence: TGTGCCAGTAGTTTCCGGGGCGGGAGGAGCAATCAGCCCCAGCATTTT.

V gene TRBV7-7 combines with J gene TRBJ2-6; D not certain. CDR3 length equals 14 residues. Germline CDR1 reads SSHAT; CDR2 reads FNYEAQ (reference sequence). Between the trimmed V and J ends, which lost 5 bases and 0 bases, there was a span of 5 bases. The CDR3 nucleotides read TGTGCCAGCAGCCAAAACTCTGGGGCCAACGTCCTGACTTTC. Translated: CASSQNSGANVLTF. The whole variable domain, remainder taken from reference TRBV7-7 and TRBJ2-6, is GAGVSQSPRYKVTKRGQDVTLRCDPISSHATLYWYQQALGQGPEFLTYFNYEAQPDKSGLPSDRFSAERPEGSISTLTIQRTEQRDSAMYRCASSQNSGANVLTFGAGSRLTVL.

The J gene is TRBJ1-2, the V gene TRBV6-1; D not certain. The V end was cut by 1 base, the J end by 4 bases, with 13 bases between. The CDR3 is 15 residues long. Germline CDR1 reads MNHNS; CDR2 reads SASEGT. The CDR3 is CASSEGVGFSYGYTF. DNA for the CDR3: TGTGCCAGCAGTGAAGGAGTGGGATTCAGCTATGGCTACACCTTC.

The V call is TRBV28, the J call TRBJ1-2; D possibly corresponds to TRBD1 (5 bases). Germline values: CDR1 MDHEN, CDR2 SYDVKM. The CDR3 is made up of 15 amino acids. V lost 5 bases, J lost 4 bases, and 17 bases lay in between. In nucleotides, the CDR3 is TGTGCCAGCAGTACCCTAGCCGGGACGTTCTATGGCTACACCTTC. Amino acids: CASSTLAGTFYGYTF.

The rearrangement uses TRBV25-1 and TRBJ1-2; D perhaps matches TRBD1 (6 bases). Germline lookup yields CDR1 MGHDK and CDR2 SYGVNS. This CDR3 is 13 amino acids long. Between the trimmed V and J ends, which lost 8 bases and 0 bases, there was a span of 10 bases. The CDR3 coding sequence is TGTGCCAGCGCGGACAGCACTAACTATGGCTACACCTTC. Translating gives CASADSTNYGYTF.

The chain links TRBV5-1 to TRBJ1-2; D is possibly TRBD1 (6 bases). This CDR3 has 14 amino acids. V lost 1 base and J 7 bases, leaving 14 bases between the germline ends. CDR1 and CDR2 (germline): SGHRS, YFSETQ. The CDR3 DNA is TGCGCCAGCAGCTTGACATGGACAGTTGGTGGCTACACCTTC. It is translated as CASSLTWTVGGYTF.

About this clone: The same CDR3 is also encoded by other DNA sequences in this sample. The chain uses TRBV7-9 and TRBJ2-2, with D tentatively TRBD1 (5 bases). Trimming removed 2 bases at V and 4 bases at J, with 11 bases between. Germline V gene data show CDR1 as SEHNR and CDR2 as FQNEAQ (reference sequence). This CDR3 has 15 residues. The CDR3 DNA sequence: TGTGCCAGCAGCTTAAGTTCAGGGTTCACCGGGGAGCTGTTTTTT. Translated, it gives CASSLSSGFTGELFF.

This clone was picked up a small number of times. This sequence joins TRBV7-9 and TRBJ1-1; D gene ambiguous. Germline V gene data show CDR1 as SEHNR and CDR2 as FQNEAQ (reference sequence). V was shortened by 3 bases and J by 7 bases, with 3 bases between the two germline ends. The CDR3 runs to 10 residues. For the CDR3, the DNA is TGTGCCAGCAGCTTGAGTGAAGCTTTCTTT. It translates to CASSLSEAFF.

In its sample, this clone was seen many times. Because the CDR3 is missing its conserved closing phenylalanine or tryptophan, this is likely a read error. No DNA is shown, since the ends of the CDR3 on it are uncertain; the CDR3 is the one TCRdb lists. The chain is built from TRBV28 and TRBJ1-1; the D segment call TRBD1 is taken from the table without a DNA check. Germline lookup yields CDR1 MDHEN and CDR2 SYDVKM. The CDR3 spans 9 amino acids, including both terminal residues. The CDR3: CASGQEAPA.

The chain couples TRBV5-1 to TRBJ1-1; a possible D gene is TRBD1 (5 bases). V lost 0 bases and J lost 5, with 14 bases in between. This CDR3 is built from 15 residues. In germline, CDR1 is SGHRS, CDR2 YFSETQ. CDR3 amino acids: CASSLVAGRQTEAFF. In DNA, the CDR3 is TGCGCCAGCAGCTTGGTCGCGGGACGTCAAACTGAAGCTTTCTTT.